The 2 T cell receptor beta chains presented below share a single source sample, sequenced in a study of blood T cells in healthy people across ages. Through a sample-barcoded 5' primer and a J-beta primer mix, a second PCR was run for roughly 6 to 11 cycles. One entry per CDR3 protein, called by TCRdb with MiXCR from the 5' RACE reads. This sample yields 800,000 to 950,000 distinct CDR3 sequences, of which roughly 50% are seen a single time; about an eighth belongs to the top ten. The material sequenced was blood. The receptors were gathered from a man aged 25 to 40 in good health.

This clonotype was seen more than once but under ten times. The chain combines TRBV29-1 with TRBJ2-4; TRBD1 matches at 9 bases. The J call is doubtful: the DNA matches TRBJ2-7 better. The CDR3 extends over 14 amino acids. Germline V gene lookup returns CDR1 SQVTM and CDR2 ANQGSEA. Here the CDR3 reads CSALPGTGLHEQYF. The CDR3 DNA sequence: TGCAGCGCACTTCCCGGGACAGGGTTGCACGAGCAGTACTTC.

In DNA form, the CDR3 reads TGTGCCAGCAACCCCCTGGGGTACCAAGAGACCCAGTACTTC. It specifies CASNPLGYQETQYF. J is TRBJ2-5 and V is TRBV7-2; D uncertain. The CDR3 is made up of 14 amino acids. With 7 bases removed from V and 0 bases from J, the gap between germline ends came to 12 bases. Germline V gene sequence: CDR1 SGHTA, CDR2 FQGNSA.